This entry lists 20 T cell receptor beta chains sequenced from one sample in a study of T cell responses to AZD1222 COVID-19 vaccine. Here immunoSEQ multiplex PCR was the method, and the copy in TCRdb shows in-frame clones only, minus some. The sample carries 150,000 to 200,000 clones, 85% to 90% recorded once. The starting material was peripheral blood, obtained on day 0 of AZD1222 vaccination. These receptors originate from an adult in good health.

The J gene is TRBJ2-7, the V gene TRBV5-6, with D maybe TRBD2 (6 bases). V lost 4 bases to trimming and J lost 5 bases, with 13 bases between them. The CDR3 runs 13 residues. Germline V gives CDR1 SGHDT, CDR2 YYEEEE. The CDR3 region is CASSGGLGNEQYF. The CDR3 nucleotides read TGTGCCAGCAGCGGGGGACTTGGGAACGAGCAGTACTTC.

This chain's CDR3 is CAISDQALNSGNTIYF. CDR3 nucleotide sequence: TGTGCCATCAGTGACCAGGCCCTTAACTCTGGAAACACCATATATTTT. This sequence joins TRBV10-3 and TRBJ1-3; D call uncertain. Per germline, CDR1 ENHRY and CDR2 SYGVKD. The V gene lost 3 bases and the J gene lost 0 bases, with 12 bases spanning the gap. CDR3 length: 16 amino acids.

This clone is a singleton in its sample. The V and J genes are TRBV7-2 and TRBJ2-5; TRBD1 might be the D (6 bases). The CDR3 spans 15 residues. Germline V gene lookup returns CDR1 SGHTA and CDR2 FQGNSA. The V end lost 0 bases, the J end lost 5 bases, and 13 bases lay between the germline ends. Here the CDR3 DNA reads TGTGCCAGCAGCTTAGCTGGGGGCAATCAGGAGACCCAGTACTTC. This translates into CASSLAGGNQETQYF. Variable domain in full (rest from reference TRBV7-2 and TRBJ2-5): GAGVSQSPSNKVTEKGKDVELRCDPISGHTALYWYRQSLGQGLEFLIYFQGNSAPDKSGLPSDRFSAERTGGSVSTLTIQRTQQEDSAVYLCASSLAGGNQETQYFGPGTRLLVL.

The DNA for the CDR3 is TGTGCCACCAGCAGAGATCGGGGGCAGGGGGACTGGGAGCTGTTTTTT. As protein: CATSRDRGQGDWELFF. The chain has TRBV15 and TRBJ2-2; a possible D gene is TRBD1 (7 bases). The V gene lost 0 bases and the J gene lost 9 bases, with 17 bases spanning the gap. The CDR3 covers 16 residues. Germline V gives CDR1 LNHNV, CDR2 YYDKDF (reference sequence).

The rearrangement links TRBV5-6 to TRBJ1-5; 8 bases line up with TRBD1. This CDR3 has 14 residues. Germline V gene lookup returns CDR1 SGHDT and CDR2 YYEEEE. Trimming cost V 5 bases and J 4 bases; bases outside gene matches: 5. In nucleotides, the CDR3 is TGTGCCAGCAGTCGGACAGGGTCGAATCAGCCCCAGCATTTT. Translation: CASSRTGSNQPQHF.

This clone was counted once. CDR3 in amino acids: CATIPGGSNYGYTF. CDR3 in DNA: TGTGCCACCATACCGGGGGGCTCTAACTATGGCTACACCTTC. This chain joins TRBV28 and TRBJ1-2; D is possibly TRBD1 (6 bases). V was pared by 10 bases and J by 0 bases, with 15 bases between. The CDR3 is 14 amino acids. Per the germline V gene, CDR1 is MDHEN and CDR2 is SYDVKM.

The chain recombines TRBV14 with TRBJ2-7; D is perhaps TRBD2 (6 bases). This CDR3 is 14 amino acids long. Trimming removed 0 bases from V and 7 bases from J, with 13 bases in between. Germline values: CDR1 SGHDN, CDR2 FVKESK. DNA of the CDR3: TGTGCCAGCAGCCAAGATCTAGGAGGGAGTGAGCAGTACGTC. Amino acid sequence: CASSQDLGGSEQYV.

The V gene is TRBV20-1, the J gene TRBJ1-5; 8 nucleotides agree with TRBD1. Germline CDR1 is DFQATT and CDR2 is SNEGSKA (reference sequence). The CDR3 length is 14 residues. Trimming removed 3 bases from V and 2 bases from J; junction bases left unmatched: 3. CDR3 sequence: CSASAGGRNQPQHF. The CDR3 region has the DNA TGCAGTGCTAGTGCAGGGGGCCGCAATCAGCCCCAGCATTTT.

To note about this clone: Compared with germline, one end of the junction differs, possibly owing to a read error. The chain couples TRBV30 to TRBJ1-3; possibly TRBD1 for D (5 bases). Germline V CDR1 and CDR2: GTSNPN, SVGIG (reference sequence). This CDR3 is 12 amino acids long. The CDR3 nucleotides are TGTGCCTGGAGTGTACTCGGGCAGGGTGTAAATTTT. As protein: CAWSVLGQGVNF.

This sequence joins TRBV10-3 and TRBJ1-4, with a tentative D call TRBD1 (6 bases). The germline V gene has CDR1 ENHRY and CDR2 SYGVKD. Trimming left V 10 bases short and J 3 bases short, with 21 bases between. The CDR3 spans 16 residues. The CDR3 spells CATSGRGRGANEKLFF. The CDR3 region has the DNA TGTGCCACTTCCGGCAGGGGAAGGGGGGCTAATGAAAAACTGTTTTTT.

This rearrangement joins TRBV4-1 to TRBJ2-1, with 8 bases identical to TRBD2. Trimming removed 0 bases from V and 9 bases from J; junction bases left unmatched: 10. The V gene's germline CDR1 is MGHRA and CDR2 YSYEKL. The CDR3 runs 16 residues. CDR3 DNA: TGCGCCAGCAGCCAAGATCGGAGGCTAGCGGGCAGTGAGCAGTTCTTC. Amino acids: CASSQDRRLAGSEQFF.

In its sample, this clone was seen once. The rearrangement uses TRBV27 and TRBJ2-1; TRBD2 agrees at 12 bases. CDR1 is MNHEY, CDR2 SMNVEV, per germline (reference sequence). This CDR3 has 15 residues. With 6 bases clipped from V and 6 bases from J, the junction kept 6 bases outside the gene matches. The CDR3: CASSKLAGGVNEQFF. Written as DNA, the CDR3 is TGTGCCAGCAGCAAACTAGCGGGAGGTGTCAATGAGCAGTTCTTC.

This chain links TRBV18 with TRBJ1-5; no clear D gene. V lost 3 bases, J lost 5 bases, and 8 bases lay in between. Germline V gives CDR1 KGHSH, CDR2 LQKENI. The CDR3 sequence is 13 residues long. The CDR3 bases are TGTGCCAGCTCACCTGCTGTCGATCAGCCCCAGCATTTT. Protein product: CASSPAVDQPQHF. The variable domain in full, completed from reference TRBV18 and TRBJ1-5, reads NAGVMQNPRHLVRRRGQEARLRCSPMKGHSHVYWYRQLPEEGLKFMVYLQKENIIDESGMPKERFSAEFPKEGPSILRIQQVVRGDSAAYFCASSPAVDQPQHFGDGTRLSIL.

This chain uses TRBV15 with TRBJ2-5, with a tentative D call TRBD2 (5 bases). V lost 0 bases, J lost 4 bases, and 9 bases lay in between. In germline, CDR1 is LNHNV, CDR2 YYDKDF (reference sequence). This CDR3 contains 14 residues. CDR3 DNA sequence: TGTGCCACCAGCAGAGATCCGGGGAGAGAGACCCAGTACTTC. Translated, it gives CATSRDPGRETQYF.

The genes are TRBV30 and TRBJ1-2; D is unresolved. Deletions cut 0 bases from V and 3 bases from J, with 17 bases between. Germline loops: CDR1 GTSNPN, CDR2 SVGIG (reference sequence). This CDR3 region has 16 residues. This chain's CDR3 is CAWSVPSPYRDYGYTF. DNA of the CDR3: TGTGCCTGGAGTGTACCTTCTCCTTACCGAGACTATGGCTACACCTTC.

V usage is TRBV3-1 (or the pseudogene TRBV3-2) and J usage is TRBJ2-3, with 10 bases matching TRBD2. The germline gives CDR1 LGHDT, CDR2 YNNKEL (reference sequence). V gave up 3 bases and J gave up 3 bases; unmatched junction bases: 9. CDR3 length equals 17 residues. CDR3 loop: CASSHQRGSGGTDTQYF. In DNA, the CDR3 is TGTGCCAGCAGCCACCAGAGGGGTAGCGGGGGGACAGATACGCAGTATTTT.

The chain uses TRBV6-6 and TRBJ1-5, with no clear D. The germline V and J ends were trimmed by 6 bases and 3 bases, with 9 bases remaining between them. Germline CDR1 and CDR2: MNHNY and SVGAGI (reference sequence). This CDR3 comprises 13 residues. This chain's CDR3 is CASSDPPNQPQHF. CDR3 nucleotides: TGTGCCAGCAGCGATCCTCCCAATCAGCCCCAGCATTTT.

V and J are TRBV10-3 and TRBJ2-3; the match to TRBD2 covers 9 bases. Germline assignment: CDR1 ENHRY and CDR2 SYGVKD. V lost 4 bases and J lost 5; bases outside the gene matches: 10. The CDR3 has 16 amino acids. The CDR3 bases are TGTGCCATCAGTGCCGCCCTAGCGGGAATGGTAGATACGCAGTATTTT. This encodes CAISAALAGMVDTQYF.

The chain has TRBV7-9 and TRBJ2-7; 9 bases align to TRBD1. V shed 5 bases and J 3 bases; nucleotides not matched to a gene: 8. The CDR3 runs 15 residues. Germline assignment: CDR1 SEHNR and CDR2 FQNEAQ (reference sequence). The CDR3 spells CASSQDRGRFYEQYV. DNA for the CDR3: TGTGCCAGCAGCCAAGACAGGGGGAGGTTCTACGAGCAGTACGTC.

The chain joins TRBV20-1 to TRBJ1-5; possible D gene TRBD1, 6 bases. The germline V gene encodes CDR1 DFQATT and CDR2 SNEGSKA (reference sequence). This CDR3 region has 15 residues. V lost 3 bases to trimming and J lost 3 bases, with 15 bases between them. As DNA, the CDR3 is TGCAGTGCTAGTCCACAGGGATTTATCAATCAGCCCCAGCATTTT. Its translation is CSASPQGFINQPQHF.